This T cell receptor beta chain was retrieved from a study of T cell repertoires in cytomegalovirus infection. Looked up from germline, CDR1 is SGHRS and CDR2 is YFSETQ. This CDR3 contains 15 residues. V was shortened by 5 bases and J by 4 bases, with 15 bases between the two germline ends. One entry per CDR3 protein results from TCRdb running MiXCR on the reads. The sample includes about 740,000 distinct CDR3 sequences, 35% seen only once; the top ten take around 2.8%. This rearrangement joins TRBV5-1 to TRBJ2-2; possibly TRBD2 for D (6 bases). The sequencing input was PBMCs. The receptor comes from a human donor in good health (CMV status not recorded). Some clones in this sample may be carry-over from other donors' samples. The CDR3 here is CASRAVSGGTGELFF. In DNA form, the CDR3 reads TGCGCCAGCAGGGCCGTTTCCGGGGGCACCGGGGAGCTGTTTTTT.